This T cell receptor (beta chain) is drawn from a study of regulatory T cells in long-lasting Graves disease. Time point defined: newly diagnosed GD, antithyroid drugs for less than 3 months. There was RNA extracted from PBMCs, and the TCR library was made from it. It was by American Thyroid Association guidelines that Graves' disease was diagnosed. The V end was cut by 1 base, the J end by 7 bases, with 12 bases between. Germline assignment: CDR1 SGHNT and CDR2 YYREEE (reference sequence). This CDR3 contains 14 residues. Arm-PCR with iRepertoire HTBI primers amplified the CDR3 regions for these TCR beta libraries. In TCRdb, the multiplex PCR reads were re-called with MiXCR into one record per CDR3 protein. The sample yields around 400,000 distinct CDR3 sequences, roughly a sixth seen once.

This clonotype was obtained from a female donor with Graves disease. The sample in question was peripheral blood mononuclear cells (PBMCs), obtained at new diagnosis, from a patient treated with antithyroid drugs. The chain combines TRBV5-4 with TRBJ1-5; no reliable D call. In nucleotides, the CDR3 is TGTGCCAGCAGCTTGAGGCCGGGCCGGCAGCCCCAGCATTTT. It encodes CASSLRPGRQPQHF. Looking up the rest from reference TRBV5-4 and TRBJ1-5 gives the full variable domain: ETGVTQSPTHLIKTRGQQVTLRCSSQSGHNTVSWYQQALGQGPQFIFQYYREEENGRGNFPPRFSGLQFPNYSSELNVNALELDDSALYLCASSLRPGRQPQHFGDGTRLSIL.